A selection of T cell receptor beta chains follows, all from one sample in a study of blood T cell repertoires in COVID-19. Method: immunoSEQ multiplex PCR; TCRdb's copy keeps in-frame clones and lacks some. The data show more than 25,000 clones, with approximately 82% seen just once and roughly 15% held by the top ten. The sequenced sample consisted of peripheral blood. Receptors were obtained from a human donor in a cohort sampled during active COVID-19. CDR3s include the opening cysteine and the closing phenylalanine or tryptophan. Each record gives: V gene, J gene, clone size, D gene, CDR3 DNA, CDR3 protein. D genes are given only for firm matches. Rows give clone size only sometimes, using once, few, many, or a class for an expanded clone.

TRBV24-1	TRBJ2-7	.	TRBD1	TGTGCCACAGCAGGGGGAAACTACGAGCAGTACTTC	CATAGGNYEQYF
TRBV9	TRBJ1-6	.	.	TGTGCCAGCAGCTTAGACAGGATTAATAATTCACCCCTCCACTTT	CASSLDRINNSPLHF
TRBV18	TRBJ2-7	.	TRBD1	TGTGCCAGCTCAAGCAGACAGGGGCCCTACGAGCAGTACTTC	CASSSRQGPYEQYF
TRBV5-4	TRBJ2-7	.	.	TGTGCCAGCAGGTCTCCAGGGAACGAGCAGTACTTC	CASRSPGNEQYF
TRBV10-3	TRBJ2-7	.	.	TGTGCCATCAGTGAAGGGGGGGACCACGAGCAGTACTTC	CAISEGGDHEQYF
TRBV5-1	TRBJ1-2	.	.	TGCGCCAGCAGCGTAGATGGACAGAACTATGGCTACACCTTC	CASSVDGQNYGYTF
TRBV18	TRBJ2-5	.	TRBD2	TGTGCCAGCTCGCCTAGCGGGGGGTACCAAGAGACCCAGTACTTC	CASSPSGGYQETQYF
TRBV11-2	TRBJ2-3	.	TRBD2	TGTGCCAGCAGCCGGGGGGGCAGGACTATTAGCACAGATACGCAGTATTTT	CASSRGGRTISTDTQYF
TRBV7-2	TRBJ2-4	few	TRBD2	TGTGCCAGCAGCTTACGTGGGAGGGAGGGAGACATTCAGTACTTC	CASSLRGREGDIQYF
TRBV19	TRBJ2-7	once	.	TGTGCCAGTAGTATAGGGGAGGGGGGCTCCTACGAGCAGTACTTC	CASSIGEGGSYEQYF
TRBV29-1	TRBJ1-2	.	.	TGCAGCGTTGAAGATAGTTTGAGGGACTACGGCTACACCTTC	CSVEDSLRDYGYTF
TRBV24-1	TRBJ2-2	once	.	TGTGCCACCAGCGTCCCGTCCGGGGAGCTGTTTTTT	CATSVPSGELFF
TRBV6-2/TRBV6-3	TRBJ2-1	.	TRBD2	TGTGCCAGCAGTTACTCGTGGCGGGGGGGCTCCTACAATGAGCAGTTCTTC	CASSYSWRGGSYNEQFF
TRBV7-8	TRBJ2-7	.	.	TGTGCCAGCAGCTTGCAGTCGGGCTCCTACGAGCAGTACTTC	CASSLQSGSYEQYF
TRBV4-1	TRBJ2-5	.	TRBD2	TGCGCCAGCAGCCTACGGACTAGCGGAGAGACCCAGTACTTC	CASSLRTSGETQYF
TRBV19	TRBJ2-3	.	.	TGTGCCAGTAGTTCTTCGGTCACAGATACGCAGTATTTT	CASSSSVTDTQYF
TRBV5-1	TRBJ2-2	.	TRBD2	TGCGCCAGCAGCGGCGGGACTAGCGGGGGGCCACGGACCGGGGAGCTGTTTTTT	CASSGGTSGGPRTGELFF
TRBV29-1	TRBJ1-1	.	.	TGCAGCGTTGTATGGTCGGACACTGAAGCTTTCTTT	CSVVWSDTEAFF
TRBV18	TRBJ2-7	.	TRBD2	TGTGCCAGCTCACCTCCGGGACTAGCGTGGTACGAGCAGTACTTC	CASSPPGLAWYEQYF
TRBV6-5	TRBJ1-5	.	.	TGTGCCAGCAGTTACTCGAGAGGGTCCAATCAGCCCCAGCATTTT	CASSYSRGSNQPQHF
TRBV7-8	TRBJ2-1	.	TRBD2	TGTGCCAGCAGTCGACCCCTAGCGGGGGGATCCTACAATGAGCAGTTCTTC	CASSRPLAGGSYNEQFF
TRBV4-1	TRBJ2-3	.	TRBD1	TGCGCCAGCAGCCAACGGACAGGACCTAGCACAGATACGCAGTATTTT	CASSQRTGPSTDTQYF
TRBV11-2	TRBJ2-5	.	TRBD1	TGTGCCAGCACCCAAGACAGGGGTACAGAGACCCAGTACTTC	CASTQDRGTETQYF